These T cell receptor beta chains were read from a single sample in a study of graft-versus-host responses after intestinal transplantation. The data were produced by immunoSEQ multiplex PCR, yet TCRdb's version contains in-frame clones alone and is incomplete. The sample has approximately 63,000 clones, 94% seen once. No antigen is known for these receptors. The sample consisted of unstimulated CD4+ T cells sorted from spleen or lymph node cells, taken before transplant. The origin of the receptors is a human donor who was the organ donor for an intestinal transplant. Both conserved end residues are part of each CDR3. Fields, in order: V gene, CDR3 protein.

V gene: TRBV2; CDR3 protein: CASRGYYNEQFF
V gene: TRBV29-1; CDR3 protein: CSAEEANEQYF
V gene: TRBV7-2; CDR3 protein: CASSFSSSGNTIYF
V gene: TRBV10-2; CDR3 protein: CASSETLAGDRDTQYF
V gene: TRBV27; CDR3 protein: CASSLYPGQGVYGYTF
V gene: TRBV11-2; CDR3 protein: CASSLGGLAGPSYNEQFF
V gene: TRBV29-1; CDR3 protein: CSASPGGGATDTQYF
V gene: TRBV4-1; CDR3 protein: CASSQDLRADTQYF
V gene: TRBV5-4; CDR3 protein: CASSFRGASGELFF
V gene: TRBV5-1; CDR3 protein: CASSFTYSGANVLTF
V gene: TRBV7-2; CDR3 protein: CASSLGSSGWTTSYNEQFF
V gene: TRBV7-2; CDR3 protein: CASSLLAGVNEQFF
V gene: TRBV6-5; CDR3 protein: CASSYGQGAANSPLHF
V gene: TRBV19; CDR3 protein: CASSMDYYNEQFF
V gene: TRBV18; CDR3 protein: CASRRPQGSGYTF
V gene: TRBV10-2; CDR3 protein: CASHPAGAYNEQFF